This T cell receptor (beta chain) was retrieved from a study of T cell responses to AZD1222 COVID-19 vaccine. Profiling relied on immunoSEQ multiplex PCR, and the TCRdb table lists in-frame clones only, not all of them. The sample lists some 180,000 clones; 85% to 95% were seen once. Trimming stripped 4 bases from V and 0 bases from J, with 10 bases between. The V gene's germline CDR1 is SGDLS and CDR2 YYNGEE. This CDR3 is 15 amino acids long. This sequence originates from an adult in good health. The chain has TRBV9 and TRBJ2-2, with a possible D match to TRBD1 (6 bases). This specimen was peripheral blood, taken on day 0 of AZD1222 vaccination. The CDR3 coding sequence is TGTGCCAGCAGCTTGGGACAAACGAACACCGGGGAGCTGTTTTTT. Residues: CASSLGQTNTGELFF. The full variable domain, its missing parts supplied by reference TRBV9 and TRBJ2-2, is DSGVTQTPKHLITATGQRVTLRCSPRSGDLSVYWYQQSLDQGLQFLIQYYNGEERAKGNILERFSAQQFPDLHSELNLSSLELGDSALYFCASSLGQTNTGELFFGEGSRLTVL.